These T cell receptor beta chains were read from a single sample in a study of cytomegalovirus exposure and HLA in healthy donors. Using immunoSEQ multiplex PCR, the repertoire was profiled, and TCRdb retains in-frame clones only, with some absent. The repertoire includes just over 150,000 clones, around 74% of them detected once, and roughly 2% sits in the top ten. Sequencing was carried out using PBMCs. All receptors come from a female donor in good health and CMV-seronegative. Both conserved end residues are part of each CDR3. A D gene is named only where the DNA matches it firmly. A row's size may be missing; if present it is once, few, many or a size class.

>.|.|TRBJ2-1|TRBV5-1
CASSLGQLYNEQFF
TGCGCCAGCAGCTTGGGACAGCTATACAATGAGCAGTTCTTC
>.|.|TRBJ1-1|TRBV9
CASSDPGQGLNTEAFF
TGTGCCAGCAGCGATCCGGGACAAGGGTTGAACACTGAAGCTTTCTTT
>few|TRBD2|TRBJ2-1|TRBV18
CASSRRTSGDSYNEQFF
TGTGCCAGCTCACGCAGGACTAGCGGGGACTCCTACAATGAGCAGTTCTTC
>.|.|TRBJ2-1|TRBV14
CASSPARVSSYNEQFF
TGTGCCAGCAGCCCCGCACGGGTAAGCTCCTACAATGAGCAGTTCTTC
>.|.|TRBJ2-3|TRBV5-1
CASSLVPSTQYF
TGCGCCAGCAGCTTGGTACCTAGTACGCAGTATTTT
>few|TRBD1|TRBJ1-4|TRBV7-2
CASSSRQGGNEKLFF
TGTGCCAGCAGCTCCCGACAGGGAGGTAATGAAAAACTGTTTTTT
>.|TRBD1|TRBJ2-7|TRBV30
CAWSPGQALYEQYF
TGTGCCTGGAGTCCGGGACAGGCTCTATACGAGCAGTACTTC
>.|TRBD2|TRBJ2-2|TRBV5-1
CASSLLAGNTGELFF
TGCGCCAGCAGCTTACTAGCGGGTAACACCGGGGAGCTGTTTTTT
>few|.|TRBJ1-5|TRBV4-1
CASSQESGYSNQPQHF
TGCGCCAGCAGCCAAGAATCCGGTTATAGCAATCAGCCCCAGCATTTT
>.|TRBD2|TRBJ2-7|TRBV23-1
CASSQSKREIYEQYF
TGCGCCAGCAGTCAATCGAAGCGGGAGATTTACGAGCAGTACTTC
>.|.|TRBJ1-2|TRBV5-5
CASSLVVSPTALQGYTF
TGTGCCAGCAGCTTGGTTGTTTCTCCCACCGCTCTACAGGGCTACACCTTC
>few|TRBD2|TRBJ2-1|TRBV5-4
CASSLVTGRGGEQFF
TGTGCCAGCAGCTTGGTGACGGGGCGGGGGGGTGAGCAGTTCTTC
>.|.|TRBJ1-6|TRBV27
CASSLKGAYNSPLHF
TGTGCCAGCAGTCTGAAGGGGGCCTATAATTCACCCCTCCACTTT
>.|TRBD2|TRBJ2-5|TRBV9
CASSVVLAGVETQYF
TGTGCCAGCAGCGTAGTACTAGCGGGAGTTGAGACCCAGTACTTC
>.|.|TRBJ1-6|TRBV19
CASIGGSTYNSPLHF
TGTGCCAGTATTGGTGGGAGTACCTATAATTCACCCCTCCACTTT
>.|.|TRBJ2-3|TRBV28
CASSPGTGSLTDTQYF
TGTGCCAGCAGTCCCGGCACCGGGTCCCTCACAGATACGCAGTATTTT
>few|.|TRBJ1-1|TRBV29-1
CSVTGLTEAFF
TGCAGCGTCACAGGGTTGACTGAAGCTTTCTTT
>few|.|TRBJ1-4|TRBV5-1
CASSLEAGTAEKLFF
TGCGCCAGCAGCTTGGAGGCAGGGACTGCTGAAAAACTGTTTTTT
>.|TRBD2|TRBJ2-3|TRBV19
CASSIGSSGRADTQYF
TGTGCCAGTAGTATAGGAAGTAGCGGGAGGGCAGATACGCAGTATTTT
>.|.|TRBJ2-3|TRBV9
CASSLLARGTDTQYF
TGTGCCAGCAGCTTACTAGCAAGGGGCACAGATACGCAGTATTTT
>.|.|TRBJ2-2|TRBV5-1
CASSLGQGTTGELFF
TGCGCCAGCAGCTTGGGGCAGGGGACGACCGGGGAGCTGTTTTTT
>few|.|TRBJ1-1|TRBV7-6
CASSLAPQNTEAFF
TGTGCCAGCAGCTTAGCGCCACAGAACACTGAAGCTTTCTTT
>few|.|TRBJ1-2|TRBV25-1
CASSVRGSGYTF
TGTGCCAGCAGTGTCCGGGGATCCGGCTACACCTTC
>.|TRBD2|TRBJ2-5|TRBV5-4
CASSPVGGLGETQYF
TGTGCCAGCAGCCCGGTGGGGGGACTAGGAGAGACCCAGTACTTC
>.|.|TRBJ2-3|TRBV6-1
CASKESRVGDTQYF
TGTGCCAGCAAAGAGTCCCGGGTTGGGGATACGCAGTATTTT
>few|TRBD1|TRBJ2-7|TRBV9
CASSVESGGRYEQYF
TGTGCCAGCAGCGTAGAATCAGGGGGCAGGTACGAGCAGTACTTC
>.|.|TRBJ1-5|TRBV5-4
CASSAGPGFSVNQPQHF
TGTGCCAGCAGCGCGGGACCGGGCTTTAGCGTCAATCAGCCCCAGCATTTT
>few|.|TRBJ2-7|TRBV6-5
CASSYLQGGHEQYF
TGTGCCAGCAGTTACCTGCAGGGAGGCCACGAGCAGTACTTC
>.|TRBD2|TRBJ2-5|TRBV9
CASSASGRAQETQYF
TGTGCCAGCAGCGCTAGCGGGCGCGCTCAAGAGACCCAGTACTTC
>.|.|TRBJ1-6|TRBV28
CASSPTSGGNYNSPLHF
TGTGCCAGCAGTCCCACGAGCGGGGGCAATTATAATTCACCCCTCCACTTT
>.|.|TRBJ2-3|TRBV5-1
CASSLYSTTDTQYF
TGCGCCAGCAGCTTGTACTCCACCACAGATACGCAGTATTTT
>.|.|TRBJ1-2|TRBV2
CASRDLQGRNYGYTF
TGTGCCAGCAGGGACTTACAGGGTCGGAACTATGGCTACACCTTC
>.|.|TRBJ1-1|TRBV5-1
CASSLLGPVYTEAFF
TGCGCCAGCAGCTTGTTGGGGCCGGTGTACACTGAAGCTTTCTTT
>.|.|TRBJ2-6|TRBV30
CAWKGFPGGANVLTF
TGTGCCTGGAAGGGGTTTCCTGGGGGGGCCAACGTCCTGACTTTC
>few|.|TRBJ2-5|TRBV6-4
CASSQSERETQYF
TGTGCCAGCAGCCAAAGCGAGAGGGAGACCCAGTACTTC
>.|TRBD1|TRBJ1-1|TRBV6-5
CASSSWTGGGDTEAFF
TGTGCCAGCAGTTCCTGGACAGGTGGAGGGGACACTGAAGCTTTCTTT
>few|TRBD2|TRBJ2-7|TRBV6-5
CASSYLAGEQYF
TGTGCCAGCAGTTATTTAGCGGGAGAGCAGTACTTC
>few|.|TRBJ2-7|TRBV19
CASSAGLMYEQYF
TGTGCCAGTAGTGCAGGACTAATGTACGAGCAGTACTTC
>.|.|TRBJ1-6|TRBV10-2
CASSSGNSPLHF
TGCGCCAGCAGTTCCGGGAATTCACCCCTCCACTTT
>few|.|TRBJ1-1|TRBV10-2
CAAGSSLMNTEAFF
TGCGCCGCGGGGTCCTCCCTCATGAACACTGAAGCTTTCTTT
>few|.|TRBJ1-2|TRBV7-9
CASSSSWGEGEYGNYGYTF
TGTGCCAGCAGCTCATCTTGGGGCGAAGGGGAATACGGTAACTATGGCTACACCTTC
>.|.|TRBJ2-2|TRBV18
CASSPDSPELFF
TGTGCCAGCTCGCCGGACTCTCCGGAGCTGTTTTTT
>.|TRBD2|TRBJ2-1|TRBV6-5
CASSYGTSGYNEQFF
TGTGCCAGCAGTTATGGGACTAGCGGGTACAATGAGCAGTTCTTC
>.|.|TRBJ2-7|TRBV9
CASSVTGGLGEQYF
TGTGCCAGCAGCGTTACGGGGGGCCTGGGGGAGCAGTACTTC
>few|.|TRBJ2-7|TRBV21-1
CASSKRLGRQGNDEQYF
TGTGCCAGCAGCAAAAGACTGGGGAGACAGGGCAACGACGAGCAGTACTTC
>.|TRBD2|TRBJ2-7|TRBV5-4
CASSPGLAGTYEQYF
TGTGCCAGCAGCCCCGGTCTAGCGGGAACCTACGAGCAGTACTTC
>.|.|TRBJ1-1|TRBV10-1
CASSESGSNTEAFF
TGCGCCAGCAGTGAGTCGGGGAGTAACACTGAAGCTTTCTTT
>.|.|TRBJ1-1|TRBV6-5
CASSYRQGESEAFF
TGTGCCAGCAGTTACAGGCAGGGCGAGTCTGAAGCTTTCTTT
>.|TRBD2|TRBJ2-1|TRBV19
CASSIAPAGESSYNEQFF
TGTGCCAGTAGTATAGCCCCAGCGGGAGAGAGCTCCTACAATGAGCAGTTCTTC
>.|.|TRBJ2-3|TRBV6-5
CASSTRTASTDTQYF
TGTGCCAGCAGTACTCGGACAGCTAGCACAGATACGCAGTATTTT
>.|.|TRBJ2-3|TRBV9
CASSDGGGHYTQYF
TGTGCCAGCAGCGACGGAGGAGGCCACTATACGCAGTATTTT
>once|.|TRBJ2-3|TRBV19
CASALGPTDTQYF
TGTGCCAGCGCCCTGGGCCCCACAGATACGCAGTATTTT
>few|TRBD2|TRBJ2-1|TRBV30
CSRGSGGAYNEQFF
TGTTCCCGGGGGAGCGGGGGGGCATACAATGAGCAGTTCTTC
>.|.|TRBJ2-7|TRBV11-3
CASSLGPAEHYEQYF
TGTGCCAGCAGCTTAGGTCCAGCGGAACACTACGAGCAGTACTTC
>.|.|TRBJ2-7|TRBV6-1
CASSGGTSRGLYEQYF
TGTGCCAGTAGTGGGGGAACGTCTCGGGGTCTATACGAGCAGTACTTC
>.|.|TRBJ1-3|TRBV6-5
CASHRGNTIYF
TGTGCCAGCCATAGAGGAAACACCATATATTTT
>.|.|TRBJ2-7|TRBV14
CASSQSGYEQYF
TGTGCCAGCAGCCAATCGGGCTACGAGCAGTACTTC
>.|TRBD1|TRBJ1-1|TRBV25-1
CASSDPGQGETEAFF
TGTGCCAGCAGTGACCCGGGTCAGGGGGAGACTGAAGCTTTCTTT
>.|TRBD1|TRBJ1-3|TRBV7-2
CASSSDRVRNTIYF
TGTGCCAGCAGCTCGGACAGGGTCCGGAACACCATATATTTT
>.|TRBD1|TRBJ1-2|TRBV7-6
CASSTRDRAGGYTF
TGTGCCAGCAGCACCAGGGACAGGGCTGGAGGCTACACCTTC